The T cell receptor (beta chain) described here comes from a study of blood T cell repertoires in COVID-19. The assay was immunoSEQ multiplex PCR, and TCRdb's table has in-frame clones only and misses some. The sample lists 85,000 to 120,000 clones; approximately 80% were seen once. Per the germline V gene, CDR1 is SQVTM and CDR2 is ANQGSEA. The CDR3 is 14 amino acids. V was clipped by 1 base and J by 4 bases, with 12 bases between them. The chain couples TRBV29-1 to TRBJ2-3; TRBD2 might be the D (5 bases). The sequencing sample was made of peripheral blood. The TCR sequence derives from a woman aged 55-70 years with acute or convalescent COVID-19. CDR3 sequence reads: CSVEGGVGADTQYF. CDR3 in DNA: TGCAGCGTTGAAGGGGGAGTTGGCGCAGATACGCAGTATTTT.